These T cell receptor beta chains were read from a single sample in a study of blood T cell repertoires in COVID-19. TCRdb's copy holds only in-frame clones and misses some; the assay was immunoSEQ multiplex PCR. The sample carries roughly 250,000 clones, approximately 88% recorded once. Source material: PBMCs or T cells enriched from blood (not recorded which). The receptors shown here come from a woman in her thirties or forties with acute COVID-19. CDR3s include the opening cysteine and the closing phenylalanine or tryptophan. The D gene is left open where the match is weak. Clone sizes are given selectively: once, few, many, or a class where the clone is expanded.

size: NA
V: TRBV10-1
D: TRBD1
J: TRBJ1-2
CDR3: CASSPGTGPGYGYTF
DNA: TGCGCCAGCAGTCCCGGGACAGGGCCTGGTTATGGCTACACCTTC

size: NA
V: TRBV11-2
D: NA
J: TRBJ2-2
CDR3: CASSLSGSYTGELFF
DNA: TGTGCCAGCAGCTTATCGGGGTCCTACACCGGGGAGCTGTTTTTT

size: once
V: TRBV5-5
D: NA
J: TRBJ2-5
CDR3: CASSVSWERLQETQYF
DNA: TGTGCCAGCAGCGTGAGCTGGGAGCGATTACAAGAGACCCAGTACTTC

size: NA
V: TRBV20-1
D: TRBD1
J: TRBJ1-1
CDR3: CSENRGLGAFF
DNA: TGCAGTGAGAACAGGGGGCTCGGAGCTTTCTTT

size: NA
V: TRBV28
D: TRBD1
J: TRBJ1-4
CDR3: CASSSGQRNEKLFF
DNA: TGTGCCAGCAGTTCGGGACAGCGGAATGAAAAACTGTTTTTT

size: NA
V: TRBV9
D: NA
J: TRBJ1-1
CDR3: CASSSWGGVTEAFF
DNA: TGTGCCAGCAGCTCCTGGGGGGGGGTTACTGAAGCTTTCTTT

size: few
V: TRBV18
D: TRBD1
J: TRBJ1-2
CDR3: CASSTGTASFYGYTF
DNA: TGTGCCAGCTCAACAGGGACAGCAAGCTTCTATGGCTACACCTTC

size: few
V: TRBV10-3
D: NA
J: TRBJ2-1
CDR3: CAISLAAMNYNEQFF
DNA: TGTGCCATCAGTTTAGCGGCAATGAACTACAATGAGCAGTTCTTC

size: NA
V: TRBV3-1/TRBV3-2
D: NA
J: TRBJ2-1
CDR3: CASSLGGTGSSYNEQFF
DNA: TGTGCCAGCAGCCTTGGAGGGACGGGAAGCTCCTACAATGAGCAGTTCTTC

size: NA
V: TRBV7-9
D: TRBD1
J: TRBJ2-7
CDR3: CASSFDRGLSEQYF
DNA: TGTGCCAGCAGCTTTGACAGGGGTCTTTCCGAGCAGTACTTC

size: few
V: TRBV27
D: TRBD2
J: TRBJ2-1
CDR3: CASSWASGHNEQFF
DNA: TGTGCCAGCAGTTGGGCTAGCGGGCACAATGAGCAGTTCTTC

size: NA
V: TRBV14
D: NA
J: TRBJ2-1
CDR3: CASSLAVRLGEQFF
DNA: TGTGCCAGCAGCTTAGCGGTCCGGCTTGGTGAGCAGTTCTTC

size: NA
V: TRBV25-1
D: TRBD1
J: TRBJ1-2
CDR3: CASSDHGQGAFGYTF
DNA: TGTGCCAGCAGTGACCACGGACAGGGGGCGTTTGGCTACACCTTC

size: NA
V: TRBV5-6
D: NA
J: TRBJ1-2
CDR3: CASSWGRQNYGYTF
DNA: TGTGCCAGCAGCTGGGGGAGGCAGAACTATGGCTACACCTTC

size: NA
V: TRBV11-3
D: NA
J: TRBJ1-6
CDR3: CASSQTVGNDNSPLHF
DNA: TGTGCCAGCAGCCAAACAGTGGGCAACGATAATTCACCCCTCCACTTT